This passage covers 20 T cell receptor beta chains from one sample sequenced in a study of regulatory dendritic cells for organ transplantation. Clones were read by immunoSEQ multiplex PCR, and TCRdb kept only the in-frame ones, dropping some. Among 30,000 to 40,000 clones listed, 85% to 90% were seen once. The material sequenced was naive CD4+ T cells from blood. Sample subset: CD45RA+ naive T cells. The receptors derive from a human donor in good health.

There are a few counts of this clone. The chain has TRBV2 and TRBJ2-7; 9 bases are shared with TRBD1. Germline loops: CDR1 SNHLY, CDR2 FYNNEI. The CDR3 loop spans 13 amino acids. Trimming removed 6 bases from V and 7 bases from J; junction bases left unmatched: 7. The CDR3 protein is CASRLQGAGEQYF. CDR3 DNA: TGTGCCAGCAGGTTACAGGGGGCAGGGGAGCAGTACTTC.

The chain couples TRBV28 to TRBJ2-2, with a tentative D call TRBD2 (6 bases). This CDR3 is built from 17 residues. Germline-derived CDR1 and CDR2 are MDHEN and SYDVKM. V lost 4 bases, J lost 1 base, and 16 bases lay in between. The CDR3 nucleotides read TGTGCCAGCAGTTCCCGACTACGGGGGTGGAACACCGGGGAGCTGTTTTTT. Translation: CASSSRLRGWNTGELFF.

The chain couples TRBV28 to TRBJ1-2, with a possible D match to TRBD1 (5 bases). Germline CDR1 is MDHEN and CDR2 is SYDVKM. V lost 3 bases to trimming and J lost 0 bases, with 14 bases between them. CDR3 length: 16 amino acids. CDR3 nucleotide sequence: TGTGCCAGCAGTTTTGGGGGAGGCGCATCTAACTATGGCTACACCTTC. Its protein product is CASSFGGGASNYGYTF.

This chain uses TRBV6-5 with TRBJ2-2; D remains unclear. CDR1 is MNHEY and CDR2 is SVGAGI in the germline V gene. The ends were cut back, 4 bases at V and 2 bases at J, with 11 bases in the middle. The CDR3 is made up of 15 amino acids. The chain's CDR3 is CASSSTLRNTGELFF. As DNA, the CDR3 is TGTGCCAGCAGTTCGACTCTCCGTAACACCGGGGAGCTGTTTTTT.

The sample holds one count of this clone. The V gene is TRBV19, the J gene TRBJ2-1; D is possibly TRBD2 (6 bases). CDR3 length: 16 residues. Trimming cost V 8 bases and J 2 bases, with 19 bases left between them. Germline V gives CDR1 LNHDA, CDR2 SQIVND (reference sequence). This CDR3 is CASHIQGASAYNEQFF. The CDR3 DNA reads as TGTGCCAGTCACATTCAAGGGGCTAGCGCCTACAATGAGCAGTTCTTC.

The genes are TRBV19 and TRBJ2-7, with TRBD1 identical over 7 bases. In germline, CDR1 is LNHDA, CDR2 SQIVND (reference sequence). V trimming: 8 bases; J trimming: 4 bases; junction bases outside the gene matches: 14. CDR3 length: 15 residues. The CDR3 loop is CASRMGKGAGYEQYF. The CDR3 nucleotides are TGTGCCAGTCGCATGGGTAAGGGGGCTGGTTACGAGCAGTACTTC.

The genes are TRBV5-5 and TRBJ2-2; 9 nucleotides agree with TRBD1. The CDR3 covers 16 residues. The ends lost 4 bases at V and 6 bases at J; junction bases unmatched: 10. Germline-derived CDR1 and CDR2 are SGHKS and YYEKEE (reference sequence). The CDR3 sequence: CASSPGGTGSAGELFF. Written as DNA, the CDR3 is TGTGCCAGCAGCCCTGGGGGGACAGGGTCCGCCGGGGAGCTGTTTTTT.

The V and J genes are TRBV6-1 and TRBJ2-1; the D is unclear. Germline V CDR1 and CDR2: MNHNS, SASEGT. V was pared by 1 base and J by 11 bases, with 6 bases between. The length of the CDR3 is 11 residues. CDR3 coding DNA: TGTGCCAGCAGTGAAGGACCCCAGCAGTTCTTC. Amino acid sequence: CASSEGPQQFF.

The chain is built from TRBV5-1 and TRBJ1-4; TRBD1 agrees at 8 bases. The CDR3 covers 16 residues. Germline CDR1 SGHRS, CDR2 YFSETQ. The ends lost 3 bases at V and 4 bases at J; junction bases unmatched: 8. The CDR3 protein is CASSSSGQAFNEKLFF. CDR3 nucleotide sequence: TGCGCCAGCAGCTCTTCGGGACAGGCCTTTAATGAAAAACTGTTTTTT.

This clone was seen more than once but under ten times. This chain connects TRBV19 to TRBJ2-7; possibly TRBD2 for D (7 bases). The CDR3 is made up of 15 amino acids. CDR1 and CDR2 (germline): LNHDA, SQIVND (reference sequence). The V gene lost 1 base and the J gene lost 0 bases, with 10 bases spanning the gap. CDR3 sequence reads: CASSIAAGASYEQYF. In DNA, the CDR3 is TGTGCCAGTAGTATAGCGGCGGGGGCCTCCTACGAGCAGTACTTC. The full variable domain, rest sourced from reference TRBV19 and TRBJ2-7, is DGGITQSPKYLFRKEGQNVTLSCEQNLNHDAMYWYRQDPGQGLRLIYYSQIVNDFQKGDIAEGYSVSREKKESFPLTVTSAQKNPTAFYLCASSIAAGASYEQYFGPGTRLTVT.

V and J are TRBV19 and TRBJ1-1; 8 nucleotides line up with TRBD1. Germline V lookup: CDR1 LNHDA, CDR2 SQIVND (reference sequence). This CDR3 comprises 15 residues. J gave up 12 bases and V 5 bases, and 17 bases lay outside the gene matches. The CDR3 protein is CASSPTPGQGVYPFF. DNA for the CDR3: TGTGCCAGTAGTCCCACTCCCGGACAGGGAGTATATCCTTTCTTT.

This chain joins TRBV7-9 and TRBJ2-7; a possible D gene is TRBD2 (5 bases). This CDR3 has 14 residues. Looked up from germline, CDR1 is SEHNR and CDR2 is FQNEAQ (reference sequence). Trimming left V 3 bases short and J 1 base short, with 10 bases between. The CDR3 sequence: CASSFSGESYEQYF. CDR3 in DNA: TGTGCCAGCAGCTTTTCCGGGGAATCCTACGAGCAGTACTTC.

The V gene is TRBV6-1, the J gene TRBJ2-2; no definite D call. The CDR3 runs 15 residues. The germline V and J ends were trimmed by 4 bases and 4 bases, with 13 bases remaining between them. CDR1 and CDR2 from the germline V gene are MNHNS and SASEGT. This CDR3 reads CASSGVGLSTGELFF. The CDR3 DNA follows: TGTGCCAGCAGTGGGGTGGGCCTAAGCACCGGGGAGCTGTTTTTT.

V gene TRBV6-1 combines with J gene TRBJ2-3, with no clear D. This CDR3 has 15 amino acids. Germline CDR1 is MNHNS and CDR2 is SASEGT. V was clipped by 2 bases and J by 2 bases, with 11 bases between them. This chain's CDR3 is CASSETGYYTDTQYF. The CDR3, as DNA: TGTGCCAGCAGTGAAACGGGCTATTACACAGATACGCAGTATTTT.

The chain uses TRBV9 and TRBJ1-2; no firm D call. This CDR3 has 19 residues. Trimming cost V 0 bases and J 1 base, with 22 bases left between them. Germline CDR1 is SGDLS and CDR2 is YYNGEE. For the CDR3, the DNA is TGTGCCAGCAGCGTAGGATCCTTGGGAAAGTCGCCCTATAACTATGGCTACACCTTC. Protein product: CASSVGSLGKSPYNYGYTF.

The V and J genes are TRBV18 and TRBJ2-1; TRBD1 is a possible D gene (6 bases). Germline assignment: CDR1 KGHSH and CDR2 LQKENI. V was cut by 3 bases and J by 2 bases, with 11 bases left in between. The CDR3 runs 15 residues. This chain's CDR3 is CASSPAGTTYNEQFF. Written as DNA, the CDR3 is TGTGCCAGCTCACCCGCCGGGACAACCTACAATGAGCAGTTCTTC.

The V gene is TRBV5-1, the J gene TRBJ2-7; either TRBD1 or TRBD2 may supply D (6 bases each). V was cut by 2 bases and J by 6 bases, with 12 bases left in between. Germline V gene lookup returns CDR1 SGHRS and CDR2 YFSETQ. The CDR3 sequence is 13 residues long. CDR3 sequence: CASSFGRGGEQYF. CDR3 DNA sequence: TGCGCCAGCAGCTTCGGCAGGGGAGGCGAGCAGTACTTC.

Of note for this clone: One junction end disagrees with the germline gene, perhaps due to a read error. The CDR3 region has the DNA TGTGCTAGCAGCTTACGGTTAAGGGGTTTTACCCCACTAGGCTATGGCTACACCTTC. It specifies CASSLRLRGFTPLGYGYTF. J is TRBJ1-2 and V is TRBV7-7; D is perhaps TRBD1 (5 bases). Germline CDR1 and CDR2: SSHAT and FNYEAQ (reference sequence). This CDR3 has 19 residues.

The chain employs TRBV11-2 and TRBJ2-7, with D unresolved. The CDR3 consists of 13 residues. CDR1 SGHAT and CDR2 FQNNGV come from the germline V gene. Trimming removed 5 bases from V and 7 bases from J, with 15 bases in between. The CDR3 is CASSDPGPLEQYF. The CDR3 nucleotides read TGTGCCAGCAGCGATCCTGGGCCTCTGGAGCAGTACTTC.

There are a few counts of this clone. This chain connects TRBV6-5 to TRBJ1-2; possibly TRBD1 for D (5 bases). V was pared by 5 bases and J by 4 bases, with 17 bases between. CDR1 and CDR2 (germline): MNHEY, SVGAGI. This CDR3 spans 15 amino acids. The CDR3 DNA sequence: TGTGCCAGCAGTAGGACGGCGATGAGGGGCTATGGCTACACCTTC. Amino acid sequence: CASSRTAMRGYGYTF.